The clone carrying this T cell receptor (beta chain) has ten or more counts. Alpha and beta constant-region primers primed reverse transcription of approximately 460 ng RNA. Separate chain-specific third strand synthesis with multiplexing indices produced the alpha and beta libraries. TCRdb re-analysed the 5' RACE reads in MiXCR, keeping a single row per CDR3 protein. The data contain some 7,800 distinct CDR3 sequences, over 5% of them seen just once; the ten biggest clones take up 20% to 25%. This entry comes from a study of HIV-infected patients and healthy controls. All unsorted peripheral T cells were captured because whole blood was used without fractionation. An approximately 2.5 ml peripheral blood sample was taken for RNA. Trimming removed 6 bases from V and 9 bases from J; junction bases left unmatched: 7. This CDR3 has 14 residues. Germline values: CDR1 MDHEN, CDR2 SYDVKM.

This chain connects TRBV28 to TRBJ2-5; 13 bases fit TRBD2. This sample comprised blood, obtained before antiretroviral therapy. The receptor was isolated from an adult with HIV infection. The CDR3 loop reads CASRTSGGLYPQYF. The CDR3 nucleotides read TGTGCCAGCAGGACTAGCGGGGGGTTATATCCCCAGTACTTC. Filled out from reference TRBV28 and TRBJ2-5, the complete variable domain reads DVKVTQSSRYLVKRTGEKVFLECVQDMDHENMFWYRQDPGLGLRLIYFSYDVKMKEKGDIPEGYSVSREKKERFSLILESASTNQTSMYLCASRTSGGLYPQYFGPGTRLLVL.